Included here is one TCR beta chain sequence, with context. The multiple sclerosis control group was made up of treatment-naive patients with stable or active relapsing-remitting disease. An input of about 0.5 to 1 ug of RNA was subjected to reverse transcription using random hexamers. Across 54 Vbeta and 13 Jbeta, TCR beta CDR3 was amplified with immunoSEQ multiplex PCR. TCRdb called the immunoSEQ multiplex PCR reads again in MiXCR, with one record for every CDR3 protein. Found here are 190,000 or so distinct CDR3 sequences, roughly 95% of them singletons; the top ten hold roughly 0.094%. This sample is part of a study of CD8 T cells in Susac syndrome. CDR3 length equals 14 residues. V shed 10 bases and J shed 4 bases, with 18 bases lying between them.

This clonotype originated in a human donor with multiple sclerosis. Sequencing used CD4+ T cells from PBMCs. The chain carries TRBV12-3 or TRBV12-4 and TRBJ2-3, with TRBD2 as a possible D gene (5 bases). CDR3 sequence reads: CAIRGGPGADTQYF. CDR3 bases: TGTGCCATTAGAGGAGGACCCGGAGCAGATACGCAGTATTTT.